What follows is one T cell receptor (beta chain) and its context. Its target is unknown. The data were produced by immunoSEQ multiplex PCR, yet TCRdb's version contains in-frame clones alone and is incomplete. The data show over 40,000 clones, about 77% seen once. The data belong to a study of early stage breast cancer tumors. In the study overall: Most of the 16 invasive tumors were ER+, PR+ and HER2-. Study-level findings and limits: Most shared enriched TCRB sequences were commonly generated ones. In about 90% of the 16 patients, blood comparison separated tumor from normal breast. Tumors had about 2.5-fold higher T cell density and higher clonality than adjacent normal breast tissue.

V lost 1 base to trimming and J lost 4 bases, with 17 bases between them. In germline, CDR1 is SGHDT, CDR2 YYEEEE. The CDR3 is 16 amino acids. The J gene is TRBJ2-5, the V gene TRBV5-6; possible D gene TRBD2, 6 bases. Sequencing used blood. The sequence was collected from a person aged 40-50 years with breast cancer. The CDR3, as DNA: TGTGCCAGCAGCTTGAGGAGGGTAATTCGGGTAGAGACCCAGTACTTC. This sequence encodes CASSLRRVIRVETQYF.